A selection of T cell receptor beta chains follows, all from one sample in a study of T-cell memory formation after mild COVID-19. TCRdb analysed the 5' RACE reads with MiXCR anew, one entry per CDR3 protein. The table shows over 130,000 distinct CDR3 sequences, with 13% to 15% occurring only once. Specimen: PBMCs or a T cell subset sorted from them (not recorded which). The receptors shown here come from an adult woman who had mild COVID-19 (a few samples of this study predate the infection). Cell type and time point are not known. CDR3s include the opening cysteine and the closing phenylalanine or tryptophan. A D gene is named only where the DNA matches it firmly. Clone size is shown for a subset of rows, as once, few, many or a class of expanded clone.

d_call j_call clone_size v_call cdr3_aa cdr3_nt
TRBD1 TRBJ2-3 few TRBV20-1 CSAGLTGERTDTQYF TGCAGTGCTGGCTTGACAGGGGAGAGGACAGATACGCAGTATTTT
TRBD1 TRBJ2-1 - TRBV5-1 CASSPGGQGAYEQFF TGCGCCAGCAGCCCCGGAGGACAGGGGGCCTATGAGCAGTTCTTC
TRBD1 TRBJ2-1 few TRBV5-6 CASSPDRAPSYNEQFF TGTGCCAGCAGCCCAGACAGGGCACCCTCCTACAATGAGCAGTTCTTC
- TRBJ2-3 many TRBV19 CASNMGLYYTDTQYF TGTGCCAGCAATATGGGACTTTACTACACAGATACGCAGTATTTT
TRBD2 TRBJ2-7 - TRBV20-1 CSARLGASGEYEQYF TGCAGTGCTAGATTAGGGGCTAGCGGGGAATACGAGCAGTACTTC
TRBD2 TRBJ2-5 - TRBV24-1 CATSEGTSGVQTQYF TGTGCCACCAGTGAAGGGACTAGCGGGGTTCAGACCCAGTACTTC
- TRBJ2-7 many TRBV20-1 CSAAPLSGDSYEQYF TGCAGTGCCGCCCCCTTGAGCGGAGACTCCTACGAGCAGTACTTC
TRBD2 TRBJ2-1 many TRBV19 CASSIGGGVGNEQFF TGTGCCAGTAGTATAGGTGGGGGGGTCGGCAATGAGCAGTTCTTC
- TRBJ2-1 few TRBV25-1 CASSVEASEQFF TGTGCCAGCAGTGTAGAAGCAAGTGAGCAGTTCTTC
- TRBJ2-2 - TRBV6-1 CASSPDGTNTGELFF TGTGCCAGCAGCCCCGACGGTACGAACACCGGGGAGCTGTTTTTT
- TRBJ2-1 - TRBV12-3/TRBV12-4 CASSPSNQQFF TGTGCCAGCAGTCCCTCTAACCAGCAGTTCTTC
- TRBJ2-1 - TRBV11-1 CASSPRNYLYGGSYNEQFF TGTGCCAGCAGCCCGAGGAATTATCTCTATGGGGGATCCTACAATGAGCAGTTCTTC
- TRBJ1-5 - TRBV27 CASSSLLTNQPQHF TGTGCCAGCAGTTCGTTACTTACCAATCAGCCCCAGCATTTT
- TRBJ2-7 - TRBV20-1 CSATGEDYYEQYF TGCAGTGCAACCGGGGAAGACTACTACGAGCAGTACTTC
- TRBJ2-5 few TRBV5-1 CASTQLGIQRQETQYF TGCGCCAGCACCCAGCTTGGAATTCAGAGACAAGAGACCCAGTACTTC
- TRBJ1-1 once TRBV25-1 CATEGGAEAFF TGTGCCACGGAGGGAGGGGCTGAAGCTTTCTTT
TRBD1 TRBJ2-7 - TRBV12-3/TRBV12-4 CASRDRGGEQYF TGTGCCAGCAGAGACAGGGGGGGCGAGCAGTACTTC
- TRBJ2-5 few TRBV7-9 CASSFRGETQYF TGTGCCAGCAGCTTCAGGGGAGAGACCCAGTACTTC